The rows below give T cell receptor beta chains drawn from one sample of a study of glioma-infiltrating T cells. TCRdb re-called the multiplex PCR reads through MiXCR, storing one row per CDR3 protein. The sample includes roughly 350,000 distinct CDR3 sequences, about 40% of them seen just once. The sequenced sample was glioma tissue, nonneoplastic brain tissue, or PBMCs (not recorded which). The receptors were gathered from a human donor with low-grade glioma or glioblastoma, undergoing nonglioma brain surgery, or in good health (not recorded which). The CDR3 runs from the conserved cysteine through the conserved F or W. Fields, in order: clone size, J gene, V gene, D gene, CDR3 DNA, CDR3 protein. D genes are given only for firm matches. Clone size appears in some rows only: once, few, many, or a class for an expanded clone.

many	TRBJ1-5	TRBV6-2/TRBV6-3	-	TGTGCCAGCAGTAGAGACACCTCGTATCAGACCCAGCATTTT	CASSRDTSYQTQHF
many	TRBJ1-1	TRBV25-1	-	TGTGCCAGCAGGCCAGGGATGAACACTGAAGCTTTCTTT	CASRPGMNTEAFF
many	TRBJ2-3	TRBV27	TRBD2	TGTGCCAGCAAAGCTAGCGGACCCACGGATACGCAGTATTTT	CASKASGPTDTQYF
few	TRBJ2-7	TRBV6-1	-	TGTGCCAGCAGTGAATATGGGGTCCCCGGACCCTACGAGCAGTACTTC	CASSEYGVPGPYEQYF
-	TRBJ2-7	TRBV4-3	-	TGCGCCAGCAGCCAAGAACGACTATATCGGTACGAGCAGTACTTC	CASSQERLYRYEQYF
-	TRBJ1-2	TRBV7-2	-	TGTGCCAGCAGCGACGACAGAATGGTTGGCTACACCTTC	CASSDDRMVGYTF
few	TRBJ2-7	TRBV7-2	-	TGTGCCAGCAGCGAGGGGGGACCAGGTATAATCGCCTACGAGCAGTACTTC	CASSEGGPGIIAYEQYF
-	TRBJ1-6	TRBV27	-	TGTGCCAGCAGTTTATATTTTGACAGATATTCACCCCTCCACTTT	CASSLYFDRYSPLHF
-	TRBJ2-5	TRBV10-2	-	TGCGCCAGCAGTGAGTTCACGCAAGAGACCCAGTACTTC	CASSEFTQETQYF
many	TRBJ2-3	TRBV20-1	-	TGCAGTGCTAGAGATCAAGGGAATACAGATACGCAGTATTTT	CSARDQGNTDTQYF
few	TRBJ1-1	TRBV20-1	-	TGCAGTGCCAGAGAGAGCATGAACACTGAAGCTTTCTTT	CSARESMNTEAFF
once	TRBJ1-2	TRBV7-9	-	TGTGCCAGCAGCTTCCGGACGGACTATGGCTACACCTTC	CASSFRTDYGYTF
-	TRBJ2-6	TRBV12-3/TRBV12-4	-	TGTGCCAGCAGTTTAACGGAGGGACCCTACTCTGGGGCCAACGTCCTGACTTTC	CASSLTEGPYSGANVLTF
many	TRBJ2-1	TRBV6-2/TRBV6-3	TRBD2	TGTGCCAGCAGTTCCGGGACTAGCCTCCTGGGCGAGCAGTTCTTC	CASSSGTSLLGEQFF
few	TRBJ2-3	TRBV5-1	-	TGCGCCAGCAGCTTGGCCCCCCCCGCGGGGAGCACAGATACGCAGTATTTT	CASSLAPPAGSTDTQYF
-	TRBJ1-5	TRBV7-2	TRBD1	TGTGCCAGCAGCTTCGACAGGGAGGGGTATCAGCCCCAGCATTTT	CASSFDREGYQPQHF
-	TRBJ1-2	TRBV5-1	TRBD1	TGCGCCAGCAGCTTCGGACAGGGAGGAGGCTACACCTTC	CASSFGQGGGYTF
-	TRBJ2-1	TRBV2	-	TGTGCCAGCAGCCCCTTGTGGACAGCGACGTACAATGAGCAGTTCTTC	CASSPLWTATYNEQFF
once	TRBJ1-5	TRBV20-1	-	TGCAGTGCTAGAGGGGTCGTGTTTGGCGATCAGCCCCAGCATTTT	CSARGVVFGDQPQHF
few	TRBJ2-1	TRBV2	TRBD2	TGTGCCAGCATCAGAACGGGAGGCGGTTACAATGAGCAGTTCTTC	CASIRTGGGYNEQFF
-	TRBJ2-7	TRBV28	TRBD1	TGTGCCAGCAACCCGAGATGGACAGGCGAGACGGAGCAGTACTTC	CASNPRWTGETEQYF
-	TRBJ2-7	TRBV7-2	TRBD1	TGTGCCAGCAGCAACCGGGACAGGGGGACCTACGAGCAGTACTTC	CASSNRDRGTYEQYF
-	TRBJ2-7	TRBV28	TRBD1	TGTGCCAGCAGTTTAAGGGACAGAGCATCCTACGAGCAGTACTTC	CASSLRDRASYEQYF
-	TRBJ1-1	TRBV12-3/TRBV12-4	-	TGTGCCAGCAGCTTAACCCTGGGGACTGAAGCTTTCTTT	CASSLTLGTEAFF
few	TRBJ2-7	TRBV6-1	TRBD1	TGTGCCAGCGGGAAGTCCCCGGGACAGGGGGCTTTCGAGCAGTACTTC	CASGKSPGQGAFEQYF
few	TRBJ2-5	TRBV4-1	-	TGCGCCAGCAGCCAAGATCGGGGGCAAGAGACCCAGTACTTC	CASSQDRGQETQYF
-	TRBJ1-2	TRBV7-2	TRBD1	TGTGCCAGCAGATTGACAGGGGGCAACTATGGCTACACCTTC	CASRLTGGNYGYTF
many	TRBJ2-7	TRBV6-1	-	TGTGCCAGCAGTACCTCGACGGTGCAGTACTTC	CASSTSTVQYF
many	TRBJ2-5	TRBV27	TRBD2	TGTGCCAGCAGTTTATTCAGGGAGGGCCGAGAGACCCAGTACTTC	CASSLFREGRETQYF
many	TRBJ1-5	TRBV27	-	TGTGCCAGCAGCCCTTATAGGCACTCCAATCAGCCCCAGCATTTT	CASSPYRHSNQPQHF
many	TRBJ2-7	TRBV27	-	TGTGCCAGCAGTTTATTGGGATGGTCCTACGAGCAGTACTTC	CASSLLGWSYEQYF
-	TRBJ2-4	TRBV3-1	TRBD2	TGTGCCAGCAGCCAAGGTTATGGGGGGGGGAACATTCAGTACTTC	CASSQGYGGGNIQYF
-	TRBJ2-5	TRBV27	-	TGTGCCAGCAGTTTAGCCGGAGGTGGTGGGACCCAGTACTTC	CASSLAGGGGTQYF
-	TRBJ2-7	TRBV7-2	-	TGTGCCAGCAGCTTACCAGGCCAGGGAATGTACGAGCAGTACTTC	CASSLPGQGMYEQYF
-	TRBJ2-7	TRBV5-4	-	TGTGCCAGCAGCTTGGCCCTTTCGGGCTCCGAGCAGTACTTC	CASSLALSGSEQYF
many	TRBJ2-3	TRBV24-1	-	TGTGCCACCAGTGACCCAAGCACAGATACGCAGTATTTT	CATSDPSTDTQYF
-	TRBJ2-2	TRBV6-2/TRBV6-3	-	TGTGCCAGCAGTTACGCCCTGGGGCTGGCAAACACCGGGGGGCTGTTTTTT	CASSYALGLANTGGLFF
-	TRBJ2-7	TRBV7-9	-	TGTGCCAGCAGCCTTTGGGGGTACGAGCAGTGCTTC	CASSLWGYEQCF
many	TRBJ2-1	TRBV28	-	TGTGCCAGCAGTTTAGGTGAGAATGAGCAGTTCTTC	CASSLGENEQFF
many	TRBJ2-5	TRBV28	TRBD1	TGTGCCAGCAGTTTCCACGGCAGGGGGCAAGAGACCCAGTACTTC	CASSFHGRGQETQYF
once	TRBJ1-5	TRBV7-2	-	TGTGCCAGCAGCTCCGGGCGAAATCAGCCCAAGCATTTT	CASSSGRNQPKHF
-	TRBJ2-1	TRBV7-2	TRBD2	TGTGCCAGCAGCAGGGAGCGGGGACCTTACAATAAGCAGTTCTTC	CASSRERGPYNKQFF
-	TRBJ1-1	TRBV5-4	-	TGTGCCAGCAGCTTGAAACAGGGACTGAACACTGGAGCTTTCTTT	CASSLKQGLNTGAFF
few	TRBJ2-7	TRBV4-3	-	TGCGCCAGCAGCCAAGATCCATTGGTCACCTACGAGCAGTACTTC	CASSQDPLVTYEQYF
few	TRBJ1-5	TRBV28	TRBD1	TGTGCCAGCAGGGGGTGGACGGGACAGGGCGGCAATCAGCCCCAGCATTTT	CASRGWTGQGGNQPQHF
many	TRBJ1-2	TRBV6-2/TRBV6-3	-	TGTGCCAGCACCTACTCCTCCGCGGCCCACGACTATGGCTACACCTTC	CASTYSSAAHDYGYTF
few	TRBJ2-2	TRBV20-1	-	TGCAGTGCTAGTCCCGGGAAGAACACCGGGGAGCTGTTTTTT	CSASPGKNTGELFF
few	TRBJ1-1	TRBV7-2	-	TGTGCCAGCAGCTTATATTCGGTAACAAACACTGAAGCTTTCTTT	CASSLYSVTNTEAFF
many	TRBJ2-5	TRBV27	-	TGTGCCAGCAGTATAACCGTTGAAGAGACCCAGTACTTC	CASSITVEETQYF
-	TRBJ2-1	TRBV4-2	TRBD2	TGTGCCAGCAGCCAACCCCACCCAGGTATAGGACTAGCGGGAGGATACAATGAGCAGTTCTTC	CASSQPHPGIGLAGGYNEQFF
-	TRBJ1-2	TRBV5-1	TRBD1	TGCGCCAGCAGCTCACAAGGACAGGGCGTTGGCTACACCTTC	CASSSQGQGVGYTF
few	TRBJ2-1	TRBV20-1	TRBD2	TGCAGTGCAAGGGGGCTAGCGGGGTACAATGAGCAGTTCTTC	CSARGLAGYNEQFF
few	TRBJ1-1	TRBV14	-	TGTGCCAGCAGCCAAGGAGAGTCCTTTGAATTGAACACTGAAGCTTTCTTT	CASSQGESFELNTEAFF
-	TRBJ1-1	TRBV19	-	TGTGCCAGTAGTATAGGTGCGTGGGGGCACCTGAACACTGAAGCTTTCTTT	CASSIGAWGHLNTEAFF